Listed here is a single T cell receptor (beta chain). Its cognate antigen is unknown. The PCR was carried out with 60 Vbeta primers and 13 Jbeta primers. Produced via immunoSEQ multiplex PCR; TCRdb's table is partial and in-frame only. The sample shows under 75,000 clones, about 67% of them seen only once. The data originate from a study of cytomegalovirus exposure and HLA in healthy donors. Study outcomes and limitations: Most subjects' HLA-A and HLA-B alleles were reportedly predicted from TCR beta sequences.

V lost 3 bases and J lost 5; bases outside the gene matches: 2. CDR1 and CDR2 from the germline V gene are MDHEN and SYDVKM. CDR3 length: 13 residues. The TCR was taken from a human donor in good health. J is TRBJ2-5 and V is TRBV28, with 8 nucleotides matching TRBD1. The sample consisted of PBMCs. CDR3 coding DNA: TGTGCCAGCAGTTTCAGGGGGCAGGAGACCCAGTACTTC. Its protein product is CASSFRGQETQYF.